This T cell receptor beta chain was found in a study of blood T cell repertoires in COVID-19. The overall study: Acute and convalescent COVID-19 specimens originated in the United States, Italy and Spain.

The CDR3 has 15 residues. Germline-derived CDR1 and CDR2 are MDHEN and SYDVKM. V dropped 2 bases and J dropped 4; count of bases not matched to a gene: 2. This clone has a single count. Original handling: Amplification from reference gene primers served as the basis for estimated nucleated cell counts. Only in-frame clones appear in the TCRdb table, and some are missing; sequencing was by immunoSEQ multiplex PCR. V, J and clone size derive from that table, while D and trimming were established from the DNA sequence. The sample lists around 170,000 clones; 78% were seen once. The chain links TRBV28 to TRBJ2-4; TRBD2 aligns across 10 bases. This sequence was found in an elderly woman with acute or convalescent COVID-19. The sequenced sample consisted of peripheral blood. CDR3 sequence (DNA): TGTGCCAGCAGTTTAACGACTAGCGGGAAAAACATTCAGTACTTC. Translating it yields CASSLTTSGKNIQYF.